Listed below are T cell receptor beta chains from one sample, sequenced in a study of CD8 T cells in ankylosing spondylitis. TCRdb used MiXCR to reprocess the 5' RACE reads, holding one entry per CDR3 protein. Among some 180,000 distinct CDR3 sequences listed, around a sixth were seen once. Sequenced input: blood, either unsorted or a sorted T cell fraction (not recorded which). The receptors stem from a male donor aged 5 to 29 with ankylosing spondylitis or in good health (not recorded which). Both conserved end residues are part of each CDR3. The D gene is left open where the match is weak. The listing skips clone size in some rows; elsewhere it reads once, few, many or a size class.

TRBV20-1	many	TRBD1	TRBJ1-3	TGCAGTGCTACTCCCGGGACAGGGACTGGAAACACCATATATTTT	CSATPGTGTGNTIYF
TRBV9	many	-	TRBJ2-2	TGTGCCAGCAGCGTAGTAGTGGGAGATAACACCGGGGAGCTGTTTTTT	CASSVVVGDNTGELFF
TRBV12-3/TRBV12-4	many	-	TRBJ2-4	TGTGCCAGCAGCTCCTCCAAAAACATTCAGTACTTC	CASSSSKNIQYF
TRBV6-2/TRBV6-3	-	TRBD1	TRBJ2-1	TGTGCCAGCAGTTTCCCGACAGGGCTTCGCAATGAGCAGTTCTTC	CASSFPTGLRNEQFF
TRBV6-6	-	TRBD1	TRBJ2-7	TGTGCCAGCAGTTACTCGACGGGGGACAGGGCCTACGAGCAGTACTTC	CASSYSTGDRAYEQYF
TRBV9	many	TRBD1	TRBJ2-3	TGTGCCAGCAGCGTAGCTTTCACAGGGGGCCGGACAGATACGCAGTATTTT	CASSVAFTGGRTDTQYF
TRBV11-3	many	-	TRBJ2-3	TGTGCCAGCAGCTTAGATGTGGGCGCGCAGTATTTT	CASSLDVGAQYF
TRBV20-1	-	TRBD2	TRBJ2-1	TGCAGTGCGGAAGGACTAGCGGGAGGCAATGAGCAGTTCTTC	CSAEGLAGGNEQFF
TRBV28	many	-	TRBJ2-1	TGTGCCAGCAGTTTAACGGCAGACCGCTCCTACAATGAGCAGTTCTTC	CASSLTADRSYNEQFF
TRBV6-6	many	-	TRBJ2-4	TGTGCCAGCGGGGGGCCAGGCGAGGCCAAAAACATTCAGTACTTC	CASGGPGEAKNIQYF
TRBV18	-	-	TRBJ2-1	TGTGCCAGCTCACCTTCAACTGGTTATGAGCAGTTCTTC	CASSPSTGYEQFF
TRBV12-3/TRBV12-4	many	-	TRBJ1-1	TGTGCCAGCAGTTTGGCGACCGTCGGGGCTTTCTTT	CASSLATVGAFF
TRBV5-1	many	-	TRBJ2-7	TGCGCCAGCAGCTGGGGGACTGACCTACGAGAGCAGTACTTC	CASSWGTDLREQYF
TRBV7-6	few	TRBD2	TRBJ2-7	TGTGCCAGCAGCTTAGAAGCGGGAGGGCTCTCCTACGAGCAGTACTTC	CASSLEAGGLSYEQYF
TRBV20-1	many	-	TRBJ2-7	TGCAGTGCTAGAGATCAGCACGGACCTTACTACGAGCAGTACTTC	CSARDQHGPYYEQYF
TRBV7-9	many	TRBD1	TRBJ1-1	TGTGCCAGCAGCAAGGGACAGAAGAACACTGAAGCTTTCTTT	CASSKGQKNTEAFF
TRBV5-1	many	-	TRBJ2-5	TGCGCCAGCAGCCCCTTTGGGAGTTACCAAGAGACCCAGTACTTC	CASSPFGSYQETQYF
TRBV29-1	many	-	TRBJ1-1	TGCAGCGTTGAACGAGGGTCCGGGAACACTGAAGCTTTCTTT	CSVERGSGNTEAFF
TRBV7-3	many	-	TRBJ2-1	TGTGCCAGCAGCCGGACTGACAATGAGCAGTTCTTC	CASSRTDNEQFF